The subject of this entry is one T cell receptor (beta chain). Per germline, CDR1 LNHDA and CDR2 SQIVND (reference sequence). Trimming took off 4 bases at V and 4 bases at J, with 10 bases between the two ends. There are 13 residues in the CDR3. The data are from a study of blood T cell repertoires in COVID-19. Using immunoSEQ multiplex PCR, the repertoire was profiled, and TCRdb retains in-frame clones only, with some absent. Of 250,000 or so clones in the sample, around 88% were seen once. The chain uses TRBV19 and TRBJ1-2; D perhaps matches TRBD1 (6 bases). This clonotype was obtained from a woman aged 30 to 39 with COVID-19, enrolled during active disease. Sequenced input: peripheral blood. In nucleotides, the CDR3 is TGTGCCAGTAGTAACCAGGGGTCCTATGGCTACACCTTC. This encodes CASSNQGSYGYTF.